This section outlines one T cell receptor beta chain sequence together with its context. This sample is part of a study of blood T cell repertoires in COVID-19. Profiled with immunoSEQ multiplex PCR; TCRdb holds only in-frame clones, not every one. The table records about 160,000 clones, about four fifths of them present only once. Germline V gene sequence: CDR1 SGHTA, CDR2 FQGNSA. Deletions cut 1 base from V and 4 bases from J, with 10 bases between. The length of the CDR3 is 15 residues. The specimen was peripheral blood. The sequence was obtained from a woman over 75 with acute or convalescent COVID-19. The chain links TRBV7-2 to TRBJ1-4, with D possibly TRBD1 on 6 matching bases. CDR3 DNA: TGTGCCAGCAGCTTAGGGCAGGGGCGTAATGAAAAACTGTTTTTT. Translated, it gives CASSLGQGRNEKLFF.